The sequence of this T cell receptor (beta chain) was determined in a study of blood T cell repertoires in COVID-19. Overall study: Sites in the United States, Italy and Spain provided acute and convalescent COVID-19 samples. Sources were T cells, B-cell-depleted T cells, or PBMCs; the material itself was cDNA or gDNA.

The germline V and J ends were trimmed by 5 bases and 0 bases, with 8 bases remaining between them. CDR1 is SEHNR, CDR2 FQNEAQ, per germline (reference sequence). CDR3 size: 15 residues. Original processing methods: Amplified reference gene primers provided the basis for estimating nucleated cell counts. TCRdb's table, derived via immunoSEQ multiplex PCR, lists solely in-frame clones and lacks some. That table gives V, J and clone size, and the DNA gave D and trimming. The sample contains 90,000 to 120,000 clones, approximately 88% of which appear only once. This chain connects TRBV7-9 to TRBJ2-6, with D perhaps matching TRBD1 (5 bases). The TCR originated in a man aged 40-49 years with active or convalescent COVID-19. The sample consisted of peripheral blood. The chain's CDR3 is CASSPRASGANVLTF. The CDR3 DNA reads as TGTGCCAGCAGCCCCAGGGCCTCTGGGGCCAACGTCCTGACTTTC.